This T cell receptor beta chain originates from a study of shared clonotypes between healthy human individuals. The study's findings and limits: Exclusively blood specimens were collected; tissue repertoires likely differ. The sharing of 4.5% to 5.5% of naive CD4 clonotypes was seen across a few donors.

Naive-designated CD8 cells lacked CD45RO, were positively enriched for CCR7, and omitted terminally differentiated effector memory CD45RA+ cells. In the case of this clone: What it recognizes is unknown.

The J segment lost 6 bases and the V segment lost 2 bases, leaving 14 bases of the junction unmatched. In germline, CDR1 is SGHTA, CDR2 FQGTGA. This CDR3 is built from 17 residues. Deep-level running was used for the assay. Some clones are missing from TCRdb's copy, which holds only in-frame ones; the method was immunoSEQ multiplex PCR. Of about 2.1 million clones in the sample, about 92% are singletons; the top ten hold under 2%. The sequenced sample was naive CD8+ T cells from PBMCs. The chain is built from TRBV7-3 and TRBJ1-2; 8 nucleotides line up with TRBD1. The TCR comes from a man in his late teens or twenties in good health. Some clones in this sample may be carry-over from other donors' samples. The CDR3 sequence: CASSLLPRTGTRDGYTF. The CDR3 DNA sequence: TGTGCCAGCAGCTTACTCCCACGGACAGGGACGAGGGATGGCTACACCTTC. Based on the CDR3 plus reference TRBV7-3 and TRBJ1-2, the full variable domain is GAGVSQTPSNKVTEKGKYVELRCDPISGHTALYWYRQSLGQGPEFLIYFQGTGAADDSGLPNDRFFAVRPEGSVSTLKIQRTERGDSAVYLCASSLLPRTGTRDGYTFGSGTRLTVV.